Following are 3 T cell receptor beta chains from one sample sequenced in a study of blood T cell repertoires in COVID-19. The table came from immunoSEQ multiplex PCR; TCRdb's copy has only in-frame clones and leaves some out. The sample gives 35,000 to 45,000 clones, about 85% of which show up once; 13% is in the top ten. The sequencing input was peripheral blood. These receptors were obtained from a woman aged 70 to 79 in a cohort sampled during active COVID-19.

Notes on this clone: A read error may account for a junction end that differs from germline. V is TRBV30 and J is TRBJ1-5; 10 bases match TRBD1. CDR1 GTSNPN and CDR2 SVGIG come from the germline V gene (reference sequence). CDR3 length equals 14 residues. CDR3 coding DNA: TGTGCCCGGAGTCGGGACAGGGGAAACCAGCCCCAGCATTTT. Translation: CARSRDRGNQPQHF.

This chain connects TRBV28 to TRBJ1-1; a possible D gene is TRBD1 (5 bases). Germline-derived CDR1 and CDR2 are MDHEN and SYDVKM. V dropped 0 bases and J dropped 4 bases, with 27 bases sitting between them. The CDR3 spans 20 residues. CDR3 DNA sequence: TGTGCCAGCAGTTTATGGAGAGCCTCTAGGGACCGACTAGCGGGCACTGAAGCTTTCTTT. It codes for CASSLWRASRDRLAGTEAFF. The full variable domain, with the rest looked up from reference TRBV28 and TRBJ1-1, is DVKVTQSSRYLVKRTGEKVFLECVQDMDHENMFWYRQDPGLGLRLIYFSYDVKMKEKGDIPEGYSVSREKKERFSLILESASTNQTSMYLCASSLWRASRDRLAGTEAFFGQGTRLTVV.

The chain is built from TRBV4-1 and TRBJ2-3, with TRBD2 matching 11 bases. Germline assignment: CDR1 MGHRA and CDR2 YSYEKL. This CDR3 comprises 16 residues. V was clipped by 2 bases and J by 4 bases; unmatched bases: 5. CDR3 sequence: CASSQRGLADPDTQYF. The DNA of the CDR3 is TGCGCCAGCAGCCAAAGGGGACTAGCGGATCCAGATACGCAGTATTTT.